The clone carrying this T cell receptor beta chain was observed a few times. What it binds is not known. The V gene lost 8 bases and the J gene lost 6 bases, with 12 bases spanning the gap. This CDR3 is 12 amino acids long. Per the germline V gene, CDR1 is WSHSY and CDR2 is SAAADI. Making use of molecular barcodes, quantitative 5'-RACE generated TCR beta libraries. TCRdb independently ran MiXCR on the 5' RACE reads; one entry per CDR3 protein. Here the sample spans about 450,000 distinct CDR3 sequences, around 26% being singletons. These data come from a study of CD8 T cells in ankylosing spondylitis. Whole-study results and caveats: Disease-linked clones had a CD8+ phenotype and relatively low frequency in peripheral blood. Some of the motif variants had earlier been found in reactive arthritis patients' fluid and blood. Typical of ankylosing spondylitis blood, it appeared, was a TCR beta motif of roughly eight highly homologous variants. According to the report, clones linked to the disease were significantly enriched in matched synovial fluid samples taken from ankylosing spondylitis patients.

This TCR was sampled from a male donor with ankylosing spondylitis. The source material was blood, either unsorted or a sorted T cell fraction (not recorded which). The chain links TRBV10-2 to TRBJ2-3; D possibly corresponds to TRBD2 (6 bases). This CDR3 is CASHEGRDTQYF. CDR3 DNA sequence: TGCGCCAGCCACGAGGGGAGGGATACGCAGTATTTT.